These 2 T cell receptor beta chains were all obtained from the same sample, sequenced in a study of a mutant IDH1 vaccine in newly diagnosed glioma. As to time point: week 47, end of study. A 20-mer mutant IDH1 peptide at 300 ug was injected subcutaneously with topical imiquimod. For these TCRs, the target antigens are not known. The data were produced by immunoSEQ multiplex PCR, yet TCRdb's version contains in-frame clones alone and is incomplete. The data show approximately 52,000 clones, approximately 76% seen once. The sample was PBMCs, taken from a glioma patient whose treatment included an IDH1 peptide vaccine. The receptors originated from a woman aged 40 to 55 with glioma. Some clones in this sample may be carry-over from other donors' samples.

The CDR3, as DNA: TGTGCCAGCAGCTGGGGACAGGGAAATTTAAACACCATATATTTT. The encoded protein is CASSWGQGNLNTIYF. The gene calls are TRBV5-5 and TRBJ1-3; 9 nucleotides align to TRBD1. The CDR3 is 15 amino acids. The germline V gene has CDR1 SGHKS and CDR2 YYEKEE (reference sequence). The J segment lost 6 bases and the V segment lost 3 bases, leaving 7 bases of the junction unmatched.

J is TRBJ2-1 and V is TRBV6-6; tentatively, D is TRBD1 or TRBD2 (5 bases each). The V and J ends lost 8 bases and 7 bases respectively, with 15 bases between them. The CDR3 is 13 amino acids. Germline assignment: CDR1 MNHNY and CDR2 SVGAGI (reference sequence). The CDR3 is CASEGSLRNEQFF. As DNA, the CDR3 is TGTGCCAGCGAGGGGTCCCTAAGGAATGAGCAGTTCTTC.